The T cell receptor beta chain under discussion was sequenced for a study of control samples from healthy donors and cancer patients. The CDR3 totals 13 residues. J lost 8 bases, V lost 6 bases, and 4 bases had no gene match. The assay was immunoSEQ multiplex PCR, and TCRdb's table has in-frame clones only and misses some. The table lists around 150,000 clones, approximately 96% of them singletons, with 8.5% in the top ten. The TCR originated in a woman between 40 and 55 years old in good health. Specimen: blood. The chain recombines TRBV12-3 or TRBV12-4 with TRBJ1-6; 7 bases agree with TRBD1. The CDR3 nucleotides are TGTGCCAGCAGGGCGGGACAGCATTCACCCCTCCACTTT. It encodes CASRAGQHSPLHF.